Below are 9 T cell receptor beta chains sequenced from a single sample in a study of blood T cell repertoires in COVID-19. Sequencing was performed with immunoSEQ multiplex PCR; in TCRdb, only in-frame clones are kept and a portion is missing. The sample consists of fewer than 350,000 clones, around 86% of them appearing once. Source material: peripheral blood. The receptors were gathered from a woman aged 25 to 39 who had recovered from COVID-19.

The rearrangement joins TRBV4-1 to TRBJ2-5; D call uncertain. Trimming pared 1 base from V and 5 bases from J, leaving 8 bases between. The CDR3 spans 13 residues. The V gene's germline CDR1 is MGHRA and CDR2 YSYEKL. Here the CDR3 reads CASSQGARETQYF. As DNA, the CDR3 is TGCGCCAGCAGCCAAGGAGCTCGTGAGACCCAGTACTTC.

The chain is built from TRBV2 and TRBJ1-2; no reliable D call. The ends were cut back, 8 bases at V and 7 bases at J, with 17 bases in the middle. This CDR3 has 13 amino acids. CDR1 and CDR2 (germline): SNHLY, FYNNEI. The CDR3 sequence: CASPTGREGGYTF. CDR3 nucleotides: TGTGCCAGCCCAACGGGGAGAGAGGGTGGCTACACCTTC.

The rearrangement uses TRBV29-1 and TRBJ2-5; D is ambiguous. Per germline, CDR1 SQVTM and CDR2 ANQGSEA. The CDR3 length is 12 residues. Deletions cut 3 bases from V and 3 bases from J, with 8 bases between. CDR3 residues: CSVDLPKETQYF. The CDR3 nucleotides read TGCAGCGTTGATCTGCCTAAAGAGACCCAGTACTTC.

The chain links TRBV27 to TRBJ1-6, with TRBD1 identical over 7 bases. Losses at the gene ends were 1 base for V and 0 bases for J; bases not matched to a gene: 15. The CDR3 has 21 amino acids. CDR1 and CDR2 from the germline V gene are MNHEY and SMNVEV (reference sequence). The DNA for the CDR3 is TGTGCCAGCAGTTTATTAGGTCTCCCAGGGGGACCAAGCTCCTATAATTCACCCCTCCACTTT. Amino acid sequence: CASSLLGLPGGPSSYNSPLHF.

This clone was seen only once. The chain recombines TRBV6-5 with TRBJ2-1; weak D call: TRBD2 (6 bases). The CDR3 runs 16 residues. V was cut by 4 bases and J by 8 bases, with 21 bases left in between. Germline values: CDR1 MNHEY, CDR2 SVGAGI. The CDR3 region is CASSSSLAALFDEQFF. The CDR3 DNA follows: TGTGCCAGCAGTTCCTCCTTAGCGGCCCTCTTCGATGAGCAGTTCTTC.

This clone is a singleton in its sample. The chain links TRBV29-1 to TRBJ1-2, with 10 bases lining up with TRBD1. Germline CDR1 reads SQVTM; CDR2 reads ANQGSEA. With 5 bases clipped from V and 7 bases from J, the junction kept 13 bases outside the gene matches. The CDR3 totals 15 residues. The CDR3 sequence: CSVKAWDRGLGGYTF. The DNA for the CDR3 is TGCAGCGTTAAAGCTTGGGACAGGGGTCTGGGTGGCTACACCTTC. Using reference TRBV29-1 and TRBJ1-2 for the parts outside the CDR3, the full variable domain is SAVISQKPSRDICQRGTSLTIQCQVDSQVTMMFWYRQQPGQSLTLIATANQGSEATYESGFVIDKFPISRPNLTFSTLTVSNMSPEDSSIYLCSVKAWDRGLGGYTFGSGTRLTVV.

The V and J genes are TRBV10-3 and TRBJ2-3; 7 bases line up with TRBD2. The ends lost 10 bases at V and 3 bases at J; junction bases unmatched: 10. Germline lookup yields CDR1 ENHRY and CDR2 SYGVKD. This CDR3 contains 14 residues. This CDR3 is CATRGGGGTDTQYF. CDR3 nucleotide sequence: TGTGCCACTAGGGGCGGCGGGGGAACAGATACGCAGTATTTT.

The chain uses TRBV5-1 and TRBJ2-3; the match to TRBD2 covers 11 bases. Germline assignment: CDR1 SGHRS and CDR2 YFSETQ. The V and J ends lost 2 bases and 5 bases, in that order; junction bases with no gene match: 4. The CDR3 covers 15 residues. The CDR3 DNA follows: TGCGCCAGCAGCTTTAGCGGGAGGGCCCTAGATACGCAGTATTTT. Translated, it gives CASSFSGRALDTQYF.

This clone was detected a few times. The chain couples TRBV7-9 to TRBJ2-3, with 7 bases that match TRBD2. The V gene's germline CDR1 is SEHNR and CDR2 FQNEAQ (reference sequence). There are 15 residues in the CDR3. Trimming cost V 3 bases and J 1 base; bases outside gene matches: 4. The CDR3 region has the DNA TGTGCCAGCAGCTTGGCCACTAGCGGCACAGATACGCAGTATTTT. It is translated as CASSLATSGTDTQYF.